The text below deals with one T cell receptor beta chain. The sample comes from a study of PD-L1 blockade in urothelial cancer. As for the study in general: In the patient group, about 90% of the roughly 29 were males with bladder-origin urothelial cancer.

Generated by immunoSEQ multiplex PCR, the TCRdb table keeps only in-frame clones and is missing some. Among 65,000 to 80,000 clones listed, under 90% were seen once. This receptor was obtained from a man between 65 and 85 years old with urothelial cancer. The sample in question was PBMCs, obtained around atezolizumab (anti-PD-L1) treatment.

CDR3 coding DNA: TGTGCCAGCAGCTCGCAACCTTCTCTAGCGGCCTCCTACAATGAGCAGTTCTTC. It codes for CASSSQPSLAASYNEQFF. The V call is TRBV7-9, the J call TRBJ2-1; 7 bases match TRBD2. CDR1 is SEHNR and CDR2 is FQNEAQ in the germline V gene (reference sequence). With 4 bases clipped from V and 0 bases from J, the junction kept 12 bases outside the gene matches. This CDR3 has 18 amino acids.